This passage covers 12 T cell receptor beta chains from one sample sequenced in a study of cytomegalovirus exposure and HLA in healthy donors. The primer mix had 60 Vbeta and 13 Jbeta primers. Sequenced by immunoSEQ multiplex PCR; TCRdb stores in-frame clones only, minus some. The table has about 130,000 clones, around 77% seen once; the top ten hold 1% to 1.5%. Material: PBMCs. These receptors all come from a man aged 50-60 years in good health and CMV-seronegative.

The V gene is TRBV20-1, the J gene TRBJ2-5; D gene uncertain. Looked up from germline, CDR1 is DFQATT and CDR2 is SNEGSKA (reference sequence). With 3 bases removed from V and 8 bases from J, the gap between germline ends came to 10 bases. The CDR3 covers 11 residues. The CDR3 coding sequence is TGCAGTGCTAGGGGTAGCAAAACCCAGTACTTC. Encoded protein: CSARGSKTQYF.

This rearrangement joins TRBV30 to TRBJ1-1; D is uncertain. With 1 base removed from V and 0 bases from J, the gap between germline ends came to 6 bases. The CDR3 is made up of 13 amino acids. Per the germline V gene, CDR1 is GTSNPN and CDR2 is SVGIG (reference sequence). CDR3 sequence: CAWSGQMNTEAFF. CDR3 sequence (DNA): TGTGCCTGGAGTGGTCAGATGAACACTGAAGCTTTCTTT.

V and J are TRBV28 and TRBJ2-7; D gene unclear. The V and J ends lost 6 bases and 6 bases respectively, with 9 bases between them. The CDR3 consists of 11 residues. Germline CDR1 and CDR2: MDHEN and SYDVKM. The CDR3 region is CASRIRGEQYF. CDR3 nucleotide sequence: TGTGCCAGCAGGATACGAGGCGAGCAGTACTTC.

This sequence joins TRBV28 and TRBJ2-7, with TRBD2 matching over 12 bases. The CDR3 is made up of 16 amino acids. Per germline, CDR1 MDHEN and CDR2 SYDVKM. The J segment lost 5 bases and the V segment lost 4 bases, leaving 9 bases of the junction unmatched. The CDR3 sequence is CASSYRTSGGRHEQYF. The CDR3 DNA is TGTGCCAGCAGTTACCGAACTAGCGGGGGGCGACACGAGCAGTACTTC.

This clone is classed as medium-sized. The rearrangement links TRBV7-9 to TRBJ1-4; D not certain. Trimming took off 6 bases at V and 3 bases at J, with 11 bases between the two ends. Germline V lookup: CDR1 SEHNR, CDR2 FQNEAQ (reference sequence). This CDR3 contains 14 residues. In DNA form, the CDR3 reads TGTGCCAGCAGAGCCAGGTCCTCTAATGAAAAACTGTTTTTT. Translating gives CASRARSSNEKLFF.

This sequence joins TRBV6-6 and TRBJ2-1, with 14 positions matching TRBD2. The V gene end was trimmed by 5 bases and the J gene end by 7 bases; junction bases not matched to a gene: 4. The CDR3 extends over 15 amino acids. The germline gives CDR1 MNHNY, CDR2 SVGAGI (reference sequence). CDR3 nucleotides: TGTGCCAGCAGTGGGGGACTAGCGGGAGTGAATGAGCAGTTCTTC. Protein sequence: CASSGGLAGVNEQFF.

This clone was seen a single time. The chain links TRBV18 to TRBJ1-2; tentatively, D is TRBD1 (5 bases). V was trimmed by 2 bases and J by 6 bases, leaving 7 bases between them. Germline V gene sequence: CDR1 KGHSH, CDR2 LQKENI. CDR3 length: 12 residues. This CDR3 reads CASSPGADGYTF. DNA for the CDR3: TGTGCCAGCTCACCAGGGGCCGATGGCTACACCTTC.

The chain has TRBV6-6 and TRBJ1-2, with 7 bases identical to TRBD1. The CDR3 is 14 amino acids. Per germline, CDR1 MNHNY and CDR2 SVGAGI (reference sequence). V shed 6 bases and J 5 bases; nucleotides not matched to a gene: 9. The CDR3, as DNA: TGTGCCAGCAGACTACAGGGGCCCGATTATGGCTACACCTTC. Protein: CASRLQGPDYGYTF.

The chain has TRBV28 and TRBJ2-7, with D perhaps TRBD2 (6 bases). This CDR3 has 13 residues. Germline CDR1 and CDR2: MDHEN and SYDVKM. V was clipped by 8 bases and J by 7 bases, with 18 bases between them. Written as DNA, the CDR3 is TGTGCCAGCGTCTCCGGGACTCTAAGGGAGCAGTACTTC. This sequence encodes CASVSGTLREQYF.

The chain recombines TRBV27 with TRBJ2-5; 8 nucleotides line up with TRBD2. Germline CDR1 reads MNHEY; CDR2 reads SMNVEV (reference sequence). V dropped 5 bases and J dropped 7; count of bases not matched to a gene: 12. The CDR3 loop spans 15 amino acids. CDR3 region: CASSKTGTRVVTQYF. Here the CDR3 DNA reads TGTGCCAGCAGTAAAACCGGGACTAGAGTCGTGACCCAGTACTTC.

The chain has TRBV6-4 and TRBJ2-2; D might be TRBD2 (5 bases). In germline, CDR1 is MRHNA, CDR2 SNTAGT. CDR3 length equals 14 residues. V lost 5 bases to trimming and J lost 1 base, with 8 bases between them. DNA for the CDR3: TGTGCCAGCAGTAGCGGTTGGAACACCGGGGAGCTGTTTTTT. Translating it yields CASSSGWNTGELFF.

The rearrangement uses TRBV18 and TRBJ2-7; 7 bases align to TRBD1. Looked up from germline, CDR1 is KGHSH and CDR2 is LQKENI. This CDR3 is built from 16 residues. J was trimmed by 7 bases and V by 2 bases; bases with no gene match: 14. The CDR3 DNA is TGTGCCAGCTCACCAAATCGACCGGGACAGCCCCTTGAGCAGTACTTC. Protein: CASSPNRPGQPLEQYF.